Each of the 2 T cell receptor beta chains below was sequenced from the same sample in a study of cytotoxic CD8 clonotypes in ibrutinib-treated CLL. Using immunoSEQ multiplex PCR, the repertoire was profiled, and TCRdb retains in-frame clones only, with some absent. The repertoire holds approximately 140,000 clones, with approximately 90% as singletons. Sequencing was performed on PBMCs, taken after 12 months of ibrutinib treatment. Receptors were obtained from a human donor with chronic lymphocytic leukemia.

The V call is TRBV27, the J call TRBJ2-5, with 14 bases lining up with TRBD2. Per germline, CDR1 MNHEY and CDR2 SMNVEV (reference sequence). V shed 3 bases and J 5 bases; nucleotides not matched to a gene: 2. This CDR3 has 15 residues. The CDR3 protein is CASSLWTSGRETQYF. CDR3 nucleotides: TGTGCCAGCAGTTTGTGGACTAGCGGGAGGGAGACCCAGTACTTC.

The V call is TRBV10-3, the J call TRBJ2-7, with 8 bases aligning to TRBD2. V trimming: 6 bases; J trimming: 5 bases; junction bases outside the gene matches: 3. The CDR3 is 12 residues long. Germline V gives CDR1 ENHRY, CDR2 SYGVKD. The CDR3 sequence: CAISGGENEQYF. The CDR3 nucleotides read TGTGCCATCAGCGGGGGGGAGAACGAGCAGTACTTC.